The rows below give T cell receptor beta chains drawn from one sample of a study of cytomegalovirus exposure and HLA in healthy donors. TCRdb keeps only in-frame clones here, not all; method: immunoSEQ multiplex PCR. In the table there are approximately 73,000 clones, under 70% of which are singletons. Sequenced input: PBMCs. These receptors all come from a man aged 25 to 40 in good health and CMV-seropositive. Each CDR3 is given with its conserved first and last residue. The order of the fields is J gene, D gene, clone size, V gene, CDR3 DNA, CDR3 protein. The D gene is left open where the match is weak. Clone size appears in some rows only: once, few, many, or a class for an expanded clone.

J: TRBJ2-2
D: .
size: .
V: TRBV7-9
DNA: TGTTCCAGCAGCTTATCGGCCGGGGAGCTGTTTTTT
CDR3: CSSSLSAGELFF

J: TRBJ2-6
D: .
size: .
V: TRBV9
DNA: TGTGCCAGTACAAGCGGGTCTGGGGCCAACGTCCTGACTTTC
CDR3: CASTSGSGANVLTF

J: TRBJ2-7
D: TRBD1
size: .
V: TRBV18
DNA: TGTGCCAGCTCATCGAGCACAGGGGGGTCCTACGAGCAGTACTTC
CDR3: CASSSSTGGSYEQYF

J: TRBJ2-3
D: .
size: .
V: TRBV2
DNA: TGTGCCAGCAGTGAAAGGAGAAGTACAGATACGCAGTATTTT
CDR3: CASSERRSTDTQYF

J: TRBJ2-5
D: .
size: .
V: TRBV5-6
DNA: TGTGCCAGCAGCTTATCGGGAACAGAGACCCAGTACTTC
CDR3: CASSLSGTETQYF

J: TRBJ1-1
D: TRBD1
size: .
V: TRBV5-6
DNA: TGTGCCAGCAGCTTGGGGGCAGGGGGAGCTTTCTTT
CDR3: CASSLGAGGAFF

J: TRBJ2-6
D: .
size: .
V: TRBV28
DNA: TGTGCCAGCAATCGACAGAACTCTGGGGCCAACGTCCTGACTTTC
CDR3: CASNRQNSGANVLTF

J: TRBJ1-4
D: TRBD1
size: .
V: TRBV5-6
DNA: TGTGCCAGCAGCTTAGGGGGCTTTCGGGAAAAACTGTTTTTT
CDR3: CASSLGGFREKLFF

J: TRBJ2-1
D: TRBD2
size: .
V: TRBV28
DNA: TGTGCCAGCAGCTTCCGACTAGCGGGGGGGAAGAATGAGCAGTTCTTC
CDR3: CASSFRLAGGKNEQFF

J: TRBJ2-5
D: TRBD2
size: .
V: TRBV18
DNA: TGTGCCAGCTCACTACTAGCGGGAGCTCAAGAGACCCAGTACTTC
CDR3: CASSLLAGAQETQYF

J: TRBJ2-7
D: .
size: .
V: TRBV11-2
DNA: TGTGCCAGCAGCCTTGACAGGCTCTCCTACGAGCAGTACTTC
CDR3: CASSLDRLSYEQYF

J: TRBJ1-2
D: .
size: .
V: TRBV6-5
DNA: TGTGCCAGCAGTTACTCGAAAACAGGCTTCGGCTACACCTTC
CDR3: CASSYSKTGFGYTF

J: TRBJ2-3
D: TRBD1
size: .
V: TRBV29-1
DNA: TGCAGCGGTTCCGGGACAGGGGGCGTGGGAGGCCCTATCGATACGCAGTATTTT
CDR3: CSGSGTGGVGGPIDTQYF

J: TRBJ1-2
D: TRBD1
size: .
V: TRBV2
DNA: TGTGCCAGCAGCGTACCGGGACAGGTCAACTATGGCTACACCTTC
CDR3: CASSVPGQVNYGYTF

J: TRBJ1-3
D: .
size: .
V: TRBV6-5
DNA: TGTGCCAGCAGTTACTCGGGAGGGTGGTATTTT
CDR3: CASSYSGGWYF

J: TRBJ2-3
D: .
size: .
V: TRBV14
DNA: TGTGCCAGCAGCCAGGTGAATCCGGGGGTAGATACGCAGTATTTT
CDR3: CASSQVNPGVDTQYF

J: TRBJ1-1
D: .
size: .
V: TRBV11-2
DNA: TGTGCCAGCAGCTTAGAGTCGTCCCTGAACACTGAAGCTTTCTTT
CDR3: CASSLESSLNTEAFF

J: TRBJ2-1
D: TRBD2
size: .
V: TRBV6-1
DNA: TGTGCCAGCAGTGAAAATAGCGGGGGGGCCCGTGAGCAGTTCTTC
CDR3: CASSENSGGAREQFF

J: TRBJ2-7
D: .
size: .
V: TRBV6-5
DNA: TGTGCCAGCAGTTACGCAGTAAGCTCCTACGAGCAGTACTTC
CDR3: CASSYAVSSYEQYF

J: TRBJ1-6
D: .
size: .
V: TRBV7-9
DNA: TGTGCCAGCGGCGGGAGTTTGGATTCACCCCTCCACTTT
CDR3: CASGGSLDSPLHF

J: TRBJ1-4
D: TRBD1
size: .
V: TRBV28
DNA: TGTGCCAGCAGTTTTCGGACAGGGGGCCCAGGAAAACTGTTTTTT
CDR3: CASSFRTGGPGKLFF

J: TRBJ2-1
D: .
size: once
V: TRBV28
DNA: TGTGCCAGCAGGACTACCTTGCCGGGCTTGGGCTACAATGAGCAGTTCTTC
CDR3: CASRTTLPGLGYNEQFF

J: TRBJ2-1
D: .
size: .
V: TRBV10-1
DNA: TGCGCTGGAGGCGGCCGCAATGAGCAGTTCTTC
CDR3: CAGGGRNEQFF

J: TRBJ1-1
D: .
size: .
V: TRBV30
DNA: TGTGCCTGGATCGGGGTCACTGAAGCTTTCTTT
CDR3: CAWIGVTEAFF

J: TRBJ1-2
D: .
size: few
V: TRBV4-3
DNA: TGCGCCAGCAGCCAAGATAAGCGCGGGGAAGGCTACACCTTC
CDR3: CASSQDKRGEGYTF

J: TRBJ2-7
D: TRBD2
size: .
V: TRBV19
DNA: TGTGCCAGTAGTATGGGGCTCCTAGCGGGGCGATCCTACGAGCAGTACTTC
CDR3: CASSMGLLAGRSYEQYF

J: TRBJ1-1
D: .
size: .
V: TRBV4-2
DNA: TGTGCCAGCAGCCAAGATCCAGGGTTTGACACTGAAGCTTTCTTT
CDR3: CASSQDPGFDTEAFF

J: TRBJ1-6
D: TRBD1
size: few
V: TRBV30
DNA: TGTGCCCGCCAGGGGGAGGCTAATTCACCCCTCCACTTT
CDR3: CARQGEANSPLHF